The subject of this entry is one T cell receptor beta chain. No antigen is known for it. This record comes from a study of immune evolution from preneoplasia to lung adenocarcinoma. The CDR3 has 13 residues. V was clipped by 10 bases and J by 0 bases, with 11 bases between them. From germline, CDR1 is ENHRY and CDR2 SYGVKD. Study-level findings and limits: Top clone frequencies peaked in normal lung, apparently declining through invasive adenocarcinoma.

Resections took place in Japan or China from the mid-2010s to the late 2010s. Sequencing used immunoSEQ multiplex PCR; TCRdb keeps in-frame clones, though not all of them. The sample includes 11,000 to 15,000 clones, approximately 83% of them seen just once. The TCR comes from an older donor with lung adenocarcinoma. The chain carries TRBV10-3 and TRBJ2-3; D is unresolved. The sample consisted of FFPE lung adenocarcinoma in situ tissue. This chain's CDR3 is CATQHRSTDTQYF. In nucleotides, the CDR3 is TGTGCCACACAACATAGAAGCACAGATACGCAGTATTTT.